A single sample is the source of the 16 T cell receptor beta chains below, sequenced in a study of early stage breast cancer tumors. Method: immunoSEQ multiplex PCR; TCRdb's copy keeps in-frame clones and lacks some. Here the sample spans thousands of clones, around 70% being singletons. Source material: breast tumor tissue. The receptors shown here come from a person between 55 and 69 years old with breast cancer.

This sequence joins TRBV5-1 and TRBJ1-1, with 11 nucleotides matching TRBD1. The CDR3 is 18 amino acids. V trimming: 2 bases; J trimming: 5 bases; junction bases outside the gene matches: 14. Per germline, CDR1 SGHRS and CDR2 YFSETQ. CDR3: CASSFWTGGLAQTTEAFF. CDR3 nucleotide sequence: TGCGCCAGCAGCTTCTGGACAGGGGGCCTCGCTCAAACGACTGAAGCTTTCTTT.

The chain is built from TRBV5-4 and TRBJ1-1; D uncertain. Trimming took off 2 bases at V and 1 base at J, with 6 bases between the two ends. Germline V gives CDR1 SGHNT, CDR2 YYREEE (reference sequence). The CDR3 length is 13 residues. CDR3 protein: CASSLPENTEAFF. The CDR3 DNA reads as TGTGCCAGCAGCTTACCGGAGAACACTGAAGCTTTCTTT.

This clone was counted a single time. This CDR3 reads CASSPPGAAPNEKLFF. CDR3 DNA sequence: TGTGCCAGCTCACCACCTGGGGCCGCCCCTAATGAAAAACTGTTTTTT. V and J are TRBV18 and TRBJ1-4, with a tentative D call TRBD1 (5 bases). Trimming stripped 0 bases from V and 3 bases from J, with 11 bases between. The germline V gene encodes CDR1 KGHSH and CDR2 LQKENI. CDR3 length equals 16 residues.

Here the CDR3 reads CASSFLNEQFF. CDR3 bases: TGTGCCAGCAGTTTCCTCAATGAGCAGTTCTTC. The rearrangement links TRBV6-5 to TRBJ2-1; D remains ambiguous. V gave up 4 bases and J gave up 6 bases, with 4 bases separating them. Looked up from germline, CDR1 is MNHEY and CDR2 is SVGAGI. The CDR3 consists of 11 residues.

This clone has only a few counts. V usage is TRBV19 and J usage is TRBJ1-4, with D perhaps TRBD1 (5 bases). Germline V gene lookup returns CDR1 LNHDA and CDR2 SQIVND (reference sequence). The CDR3 runs to 15 residues. Trimming cost V 5 bases and J 8 bases, with 18 bases left between them. CDR3 coding DNA: TGTGCCAGTAGTCCCCAGCGGAGGGGTGGCGAAAAACTGTTTTTT. Translation gives CASSPQRRGGEKLFF.

The CDR3 here is CSGTSTGYEQYF. The CDR3 DNA follows: TGCAGCGGCACCTCGACAGGGTACGAGCAGTACTTC. This chain connects TRBV29-1 to TRBJ2-7, with 7 bases lining up with TRBD1. V lost 7 bases to trimming and J lost 4 bases; unmatched junction nucleotides: 7. Germline loops: CDR1 SQVTM, CDR2 ANQGSEA. The CDR3 totals 12 residues.

The CDR3 protein is CASGRDRGLGNIQYF. Written as DNA, the CDR3 is TGTGCCAGCGGCCGGGACAGGGGGCTAGGAAACATTCAGTACTTC. The chain employs TRBV28 and TRBJ2-4; 12 bases align to TRBD1. Germline V gene lookup returns CDR1 MDHEN and CDR2 SYDVKM. Trimming took 8 bases from V and 6 from J; bases not matched to a gene: 8. The CDR3 contains 15 residues.

The chain employs TRBV9 and TRBJ2-2; tentative D call: TRBD2 (7 bases). The ends were cut back, 3 bases at V and 4 bases at J, with 25 bases in the middle. The CDR3 consists of 19 residues. The V gene's germline CDR1 is SGDLS and CDR2 YYNGEE. The CDR3 spells CASSATTLVGGGVTGELFF. The CDR3 region has the DNA TGTGCCAGCAGCGCGACCACCCTTGTGGGGGGGGGCGTCACCGGGGAGCTGTTTTTT.

The chain is built from TRBV4-3 and TRBJ2-5; TRBD1 matches at 8 bases. The V gene's germline CDR1 is LGHNA and CDR2 YSLEER. After removal of 1 base from V and 5 bases from J, the junction contained 6 bases not matched to a gene. The CDR3 has 15 residues. The CDR3 loop reads CASSQGTGPGETQYF. The DNA for the CDR3 is TGCGCCAGCAGCCAAGGGACAGGGCCGGGGGAGACCCAGTACTTC.

This sequence joins TRBV15 and TRBJ2-2; D perhaps matches TRBD2 (5 bases). The CDR3 runs to 18 residues. Germline lookup yields CDR1 LNHNV and CDR2 YYDKDF (reference sequence). V was shortened by 1 base and J by 4 bases, with 19 bases between the two germline ends. This CDR3 reads CATSRALRTLRGTGELFF. The CDR3 nucleotides read TGTGCCACCAGCAGAGCCCTGAGGACTCTCCGGGGCACCGGGGAGCTGTTTTTT.

The V gene is TRBV28, the J gene TRBJ2-2; 14 bases are shared with TRBD2. CDR1 is MDHEN and CDR2 is SYDVKM in the germline V gene. V was pared by 3 bases and J by 5 bases, with 5 bases of the junction left unmatched. The CDR3 is 17 amino acids. The CDR3 nucleotides are TGTGCCAGCAGTTTCGGGACTAGCGGGAGTGGTACCGGGGAGCTGTTTTTT. Translating gives CASSFGTSGSGTGELFF. Drawing the rest from reference TRBV28 and TRBJ2-2, the complete variable domain is DVKVTQSSRYLVKRTGEKVFLECVQDMDHENMFWYRQDPGLGLRLIYFSYDVKMKEKGDIPEGYSVSREKKERFSLILESASTNQTSMYLCASSFGTSGSGTGELFFGEGSRLTVL.

The chain has TRBV5-1 and TRBJ2-7; no reliable D call. The CDR3 extends over 14 amino acids. Looked up from germline, CDR1 is SGHRS and CDR2 is YFSETQ. Trimming shortened V by 0 bases and J by 6 bases, and 13 bases separated the two germline ends. The DNA for the CDR3 is TGCGCCAGCAGCTTGGGGGCCCCGACTTCCGAGCAGTACTTC. As protein: CASSLGAPTSEQYF.

The chain joins TRBV7-8 to TRBJ1-6; D call uncertain. CDR1 is SGHVS, CDR2 FQNEAQ, per germline. Trimming cost V 7 bases and J 0 bases, with 13 bases left between them. The CDR3 runs to 16 residues. DNA of the CDR3: TGTGCCAGCAAGGGCACAAGGAGCTCCTATAATTCACCCCTCCACTTT. Protein sequence: CASKGTRSSYNSPLHF.

The chain carries TRBV5-1 and TRBJ2-3; D is possibly TRBD1 (5 bases). V gave up 2 bases and J gave up 4 bases, with 14 bases separating them. The CDR3 covers 15 residues. Germline CDR1 reads SGHRS; CDR2 reads YFSETQ. The CDR3 nucleotides read TGCGCCAGCAGCTTCTTGGACAATCAGGCAGATACGCAGTATTTT. The encoded protein is CASSFLDNQADTQYF.

This clone occurred once. The J gene is TRBJ2-1, the V gene TRBV19, with 8 bases fitting TRBD1. Per germline, CDR1 LNHDA and CDR2 SQIVND (reference sequence). Trimming cost V 4 bases and J 0 bases; bases outside gene matches: 8. There are 17 residues in the CDR3. CDR3 residues: CASSKITGGNSYNEQFF. The CDR3 DNA reads as TGTGCCAGTAGTAAAATCACAGGGGGGAACTCCTACAATGAGCAGTTCTTC. Filled out from reference TRBV19 and TRBJ2-1, the complete variable domain reads DGGITQSPKYLFRKEGQNVTLSCEQNLNHDAMYWYRQDPGQGLRLIYYSQIVNDFQKGDIAEGYSVSREKKESFPLTVTSAQKNPTAFYLCASSKITGGNSYNEQFFGPGTRLTVL.

The table lists this clone with a few counts. V and J are TRBV28 and TRBJ2-2; 7 bases agree with TRBD2. The germline gives CDR1 MDHEN, CDR2 SYDVKM. Unmatched junction bases numbered 6, after V lost 4 bases and J lost 4 bases. The length of the CDR3 is 15 residues. The CDR3 region is CASSSGLAATGELFF. CDR3 coding DNA: TGTGCCAGCAGTTCGGGCCTAGCGGCCACCGGGGAGCTGTTTTTT.